This TCR beta chain was profiled in a study of T-cell memory formation after mild COVID-19. Background on the study: TCR clusters were mostly confined to one donor each. General study points: Clones contracting over day 15 to 85 were CD4/CD8 balanced, with later expanders leaning CD4+. Memory sampled before infection contained some responding clones, suggesting cross-reactive memory joined.

A remark on this clonotype: Its antigen is unidentified.

TCRdb reprocessed the 5' RACE reads via MiXCR and lists one record per CDR3 protein. Among hundreds of thousands of distinct CDR3 sequences listed, roughly 8% were seen once. V gave up 1 base and J gave up 8 bases; unmatched junction bases: 14. Germline CDR1 DFQATT, CDR2 SNEGSKA (reference sequence). The CDR3 has 16 amino acids. The chain links TRBV20-1 to TRBJ2-1; 7 bases line up with TRBD2. This receptor was identified in a man aged 18-30 years who had mild COVID-19 (a few samples of this study predate the infection). Cell type and time point are not known. Sample: PBMCs or a T cell subset sorted from them (not recorded which). CDR3 bases: TGCAGTGCTAGAGGTAGTTACAGGACTAGTGTACATGAGCAGTTCTTC. It encodes CSARGSYRTSVHEQFF.